These 13 T cell receptor beta chains came from one sample sequenced in a study of blood T cell repertoires in COVID-19. Generated by immunoSEQ multiplex PCR, the TCRdb table keeps only in-frame clones and is missing some. The table records some 280,000 clones, roughly 80% of them present only once. Sequenced sample: peripheral blood. The receptors come from a woman aged 45-59 years with active or convalescent COVID-19.

The chain recombines TRBV5-1 with TRBJ1-1; tentatively, D is TRBD1 (6 bases). V was cut by 5 bases and J by 6 bases, with 14 bases left in between. CDR1 and CDR2 from the germline V gene are SGHRS and YFSETQ. This CDR3 spans 13 amino acids. The CDR3 nucleotides are TGCGCCAGCAGGAAGACAGGTAACCCTGAAGCTTTCTTT. Its protein product is CASRKTGNPEAFF. The variable domain in full, with the rest retrieved from reference TRBV5-1 and TRBJ1-1, is KAGVTQTPRYLIKTRGQQVTLSCSPISGHRSVSWYQQTPGQGLQFLFEYFSETQRNKGNFPGRFSGRQFSNSRSEMNVSTLELGDSALYLCASRKTGNPEAFFGQGTRLTVV.

The rearrangement joins TRBV30 to TRBJ1-2; TRBD1 matches 7 bases. The CDR3 runs to 12 residues. The J segment lost 4 bases and the V segment lost 5 bases, leaving 4 bases of the junction unmatched. Germline CDR1 and CDR2: GTSNPN and SVGIG (reference sequence). Here the CDR3 DNA reads TGTGCCTGGGGCGAGGGGGCCTATGGCTACACCTTC. It translates to CAWGEGAYGYTF.

This clone turned up a few times. The chain joins TRBV5-6 to TRBJ2-7; TRBD2 aligns across 14 bases. V lost 4 bases, J lost 6 bases, and 18 bases stayed unmatched. CDR3 length: 19 amino acids. From germline, CDR1 is SGHDT and CDR2 YYEEEE. The CDR3 coding sequence is TGTGCCAGCAGCGTTCCTGGACTAGCGGGAGGACCATTATTATCCGAGCAGTACTTC. Its protein is CASSVPGLAGGPLLSEQYF.

This chain links TRBV25-1 with TRBJ1-1; tentatively, D is TRBD1 (6 bases). Trimming pared 3 bases from V and 6 bases from J, leaving 11 bases between. The CDR3 spans 13 residues. CDR1 MGHDK and CDR2 SYGVNS come from the germline V gene. CDR3 nucleotide sequence: TGTGCCAGCAGTGATGAGTGGACAGCTGAAGCTTTCTTT. Protein sequence: CASSDEWTAEAFF.

The chain joins TRBV12-3 or TRBV12-4 to TRBJ1-6; D may be TRBD1 (6 bases). The CDR3 sequence is 12 residues long. V shed 6 bases and J shed 9 bases, with 9 bases lying between them. CDR3 sequence (DNA): TGTGCCAGCAGCCTCAGGGGTTCACCCCTCCACTTT. This sequence encodes CASSLRGSPLHF.

The rearrangement links TRBV6-1 to TRBJ2-5, with 12 nucleotides matching TRBD2. Trimming took 2 bases from V and 4 from J; bases not matched to a gene: 2. The CDR3 contains 15 residues. The germline V gene encodes CDR1 MNHNS and CDR2 SASEGT. CDR3 in DNA: TGTGCCAGCAGTGAACTAGCGGGAGGGCCAGAGACCCAGTACTTC. Amino acids: CASSELAGGPETQYF.

This clone was seen a few times. This chain uses TRBV5-1 with TRBJ1-6; 10 nucleotides line up with TRBD1. The CDR3 has 15 amino acids. Trimming cost V 4 bases and J 7 bases; bases outside gene matches: 5. Germline V gene data show CDR1 as SGHRS and CDR2 as YFSETQ. CDR3 nucleotide sequence: TGCGCCAGCAGCCGTCGGACAGGGGGGAATTCACCCCTCCACTTT. It is translated as CASSRRTGGNSPLHF.

This chain uses TRBV2 with TRBJ2-2; 11 bases match TRBD2. The ends lost 6 bases at V and 1 base at J; junction bases unmatched: 4. The CDR3 covers 16 residues. Germline CDR1 SNHLY, CDR2 FYNNEI. For the CDR3, the DNA is TGTGCCAGCAGGGGACTAGCGGCTATGAACACCGGGGAGCTGTTTTTT. Protein sequence: CASRGLAAMNTGELFF.

This clone was counted many times. The DNA of the CDR3 is TGTGCCAGTAGAAACCTCTACAGGGGGAGGACTGAAGCTTTCTTT. Translated: CASRNLYRGRTEAFF. The gene calls are TRBV19 and TRBJ1-1; 8 bases match TRBD1. Germline CDR1 is LNHDA and CDR2 is SQIVND (reference sequence). J was trimmed by 5 bases and V by 6 bases; bases with no gene match: 11. CDR3 length equals 15 residues.

This clone was picked up one time. V is TRBV19 and J is TRBJ2-2, with 7 bases matching TRBD1. Germline CDR1 reads LNHDA; CDR2 reads SQIVND (reference sequence). After removal of 3 bases from V and 3 bases from J, the junction contained 1 base not matched to a gene. There are 14 residues in the CDR3. Written as DNA, the CDR3 is TGTGCCAGTAGTATCGGACAGGACACCGGGGAGCTGTTTTTT. Protein: CASSIGQDTGELFF.

The CDR3 DNA is TGTGCCAGCAGCCCCCCCGGGGAACGCACAGATACGCAGTATTTT. Its translation: CASSPPGERTDTQYF. The genes are TRBV28 and TRBJ2-3; D perhaps matches TRBD2 (5 bases). CDR3 size: 15 residues. V was trimmed by 6 bases and J by 1 base, leaving 14 bases between them. From germline, CDR1 is MDHEN and CDR2 SYDVKM.

This rearrangement joins TRBV11-2 to TRBJ1-5; TRBD1 is a possible D gene (5 bases). Trimming stripped 0 bases from V and 9 bases from J, with 9 bases between. The germline gives CDR1 SGHAT, CDR2 FQNNGV. The CDR3 is 13 amino acids. For the CDR3, the DNA is TGTGCCAGCAGCTTAGATAGGGGCCGGCCCCAGCATTTT. This translates into CASSLDRGRPQHF.

The chain uses TRBV28 and TRBJ1-5; 7 positions agree with TRBD1. Germline V gene data show CDR1 as MDHEN and CDR2 as SYDVKM. V lost 5 bases to trimming and J lost 3 bases; unmatched junction nucleotides: 7. The CDR3 loop spans 15 amino acids. In DNA form, the CDR3 reads TGTGCCAGCAGTCAAGGGGGACAGTACAATCAGCCCCAGCATTTT. This gives the protein CASSQGGQYNQPQHF.